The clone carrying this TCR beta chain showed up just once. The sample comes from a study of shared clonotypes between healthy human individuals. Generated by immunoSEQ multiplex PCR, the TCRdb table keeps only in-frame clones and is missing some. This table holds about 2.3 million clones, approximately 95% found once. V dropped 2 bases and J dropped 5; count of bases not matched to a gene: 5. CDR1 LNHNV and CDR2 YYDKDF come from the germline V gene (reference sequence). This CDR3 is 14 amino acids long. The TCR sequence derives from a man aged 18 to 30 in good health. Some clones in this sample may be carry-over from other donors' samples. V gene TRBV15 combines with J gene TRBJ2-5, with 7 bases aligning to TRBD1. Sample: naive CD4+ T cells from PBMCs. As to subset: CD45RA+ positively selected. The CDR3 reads CATSRRGLGETQYF. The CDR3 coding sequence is TGTGCCACCAGCAGAAGGGGGCTGGGGGAGACCCAGTACTTC.